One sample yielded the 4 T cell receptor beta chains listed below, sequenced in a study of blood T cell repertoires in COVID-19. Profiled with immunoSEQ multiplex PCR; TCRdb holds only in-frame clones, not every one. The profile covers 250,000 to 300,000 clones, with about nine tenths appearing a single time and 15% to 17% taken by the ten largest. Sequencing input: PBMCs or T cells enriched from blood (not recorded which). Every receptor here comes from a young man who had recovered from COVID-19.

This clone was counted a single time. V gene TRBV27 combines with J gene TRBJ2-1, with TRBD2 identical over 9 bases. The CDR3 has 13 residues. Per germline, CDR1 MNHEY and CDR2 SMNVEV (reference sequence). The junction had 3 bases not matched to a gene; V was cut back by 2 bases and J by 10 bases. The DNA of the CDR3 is TGTGCCAGCAGTTTAGCGGGAGGGTACGAGCAGTTCTTC. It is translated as CASSLAGGYEQFF.

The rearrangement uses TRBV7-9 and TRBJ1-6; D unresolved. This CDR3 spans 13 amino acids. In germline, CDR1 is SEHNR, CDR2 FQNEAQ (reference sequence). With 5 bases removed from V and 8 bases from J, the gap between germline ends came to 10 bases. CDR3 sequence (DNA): TGTGCCAGCAGCCCGAGGGAGGATTCACCCCTCCACTTT. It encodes CASSPREDSPLHF.

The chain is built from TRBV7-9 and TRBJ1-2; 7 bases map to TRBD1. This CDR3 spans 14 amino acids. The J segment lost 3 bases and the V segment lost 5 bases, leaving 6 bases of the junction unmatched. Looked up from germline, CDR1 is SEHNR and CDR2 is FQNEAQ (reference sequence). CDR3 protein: CASSIDRDDYGYTF. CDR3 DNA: TGTGCCAGCAGCATTGACAGGGACGACTATGGCTACACCTTC.

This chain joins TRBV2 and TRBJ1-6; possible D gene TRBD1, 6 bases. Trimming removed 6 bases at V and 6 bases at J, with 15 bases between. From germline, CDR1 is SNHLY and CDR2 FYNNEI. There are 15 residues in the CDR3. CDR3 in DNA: TGTGCCAGCAGCGGGGCGGGGGGCATTAATTCACCCCTCCACTTT. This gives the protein CASSGAGGINSPLHF.